This record concerns one T cell receptor beta chain sequence. Its antigen is not identified. CDR1 is PRHDT, CDR2 FYEKMQ, per germline (reference sequence). The CDR3 sequence is 15 residues long. Between the trimmed V and J ends, which lost 6 bases and 3 bases, there was a span of 17 bases. The data were taken from a study of cytomegalovirus exposure and HLA in healthy donors. Study-level findings and limits: It was approximately 150 TCR beta chains that were listed as cytomegalovirus-associated. For cytomegalovirus status, the classifier reportedly gave diagnoses with high specificity and sensitivity.

TCRdb's table, derived via immunoSEQ multiplex PCR, lists solely in-frame clones and lacks some. The sample consists of some 160,000 clones, 70% to 90% of them appearing once. The sequenced sample was PBMCs. This clonotype was obtained from a man aged 18 to 29 in good health and CMV-seronegative. The chain is built from TRBV13 and TRBJ1-1, with TRBD1 as a possible D gene (6 bases). The CDR3 region is CASREGGRRDTEAFF. CDR3 DNA: TGTGCCAGCAGGGAGGGGGGGCGCAGGGACACTGAAGCTTTCTTT.